This T cell receptor (beta chain) was recorded in a study of T-cell reconstitution after alpha-beta-depleted transplantation in children. Unique molecular identifiers were incorporated into the prepared TCRbeta library. TCRdb reanalysed the PCR reads using MiXCR and keeps one entry per CDR3 protein. The data show about 360,000 distinct CDR3 sequences, 13% seen once. The CDR3 covers 13 residues. The germline gives CDR1 SGHRS, CDR2 YFSETQ. V was trimmed by 1 base and J by 5 bases, leaving 6 bases between them. There are many counts of this clonotype. The starting material was PBMCs, obtained from the stem cell graft. This TCR was sampled from a human donor who donated a stem cell graft to a child with Fanconi anemia. V and J are TRBV5-1 and TRBJ2-2, with no clear D. DNA for the CDR3: TGCGCCAGCAGCTTGCAGATAACCGGGGAGCTGTTTTTT. Its protein is CASSLQITGELFF.